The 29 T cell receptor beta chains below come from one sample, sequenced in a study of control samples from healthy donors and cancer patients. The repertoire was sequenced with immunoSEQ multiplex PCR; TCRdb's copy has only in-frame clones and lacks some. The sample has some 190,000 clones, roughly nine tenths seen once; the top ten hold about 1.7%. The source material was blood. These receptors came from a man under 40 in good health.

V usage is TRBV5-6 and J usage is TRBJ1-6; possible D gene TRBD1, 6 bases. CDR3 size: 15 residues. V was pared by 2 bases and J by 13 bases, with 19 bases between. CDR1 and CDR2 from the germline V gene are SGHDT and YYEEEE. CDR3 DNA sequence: TGTGCCAGCAGCTTTCTTACAGGGTCAAGTTCTCCCCTCCACTTT. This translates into CASSFLTGSSSPLHF.

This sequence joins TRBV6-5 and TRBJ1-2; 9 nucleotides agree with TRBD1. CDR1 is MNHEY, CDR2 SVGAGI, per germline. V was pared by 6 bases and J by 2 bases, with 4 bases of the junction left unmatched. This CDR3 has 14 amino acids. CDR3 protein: CASSGTGKNYGYTF. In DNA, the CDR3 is TGTGCCAGCAGCGGGACAGGGAAGAACTATGGCTACACCTTC.

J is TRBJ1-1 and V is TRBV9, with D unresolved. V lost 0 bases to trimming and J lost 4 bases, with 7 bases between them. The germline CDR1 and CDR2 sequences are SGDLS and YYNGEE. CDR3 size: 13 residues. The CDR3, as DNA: TGTGCCAGCAGCGTAGCTGCAGCCACTGAAGCTTTCTTT. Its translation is CASSVAAATEAFF.

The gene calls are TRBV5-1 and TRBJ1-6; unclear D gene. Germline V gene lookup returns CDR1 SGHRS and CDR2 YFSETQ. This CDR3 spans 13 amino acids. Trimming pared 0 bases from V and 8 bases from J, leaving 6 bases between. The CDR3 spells CASSLEPDSPLHF. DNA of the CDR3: TGCGCCAGCAGCTTGGAGCCTGATTCACCCCTCCACTTT.

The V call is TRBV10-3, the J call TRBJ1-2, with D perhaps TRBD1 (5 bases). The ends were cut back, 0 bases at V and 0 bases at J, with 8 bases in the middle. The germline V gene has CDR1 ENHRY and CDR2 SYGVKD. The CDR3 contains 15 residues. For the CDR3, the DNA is TGTGCCATCAGTGAGTCGGCAGGGACTAACTATGGCTACACCTTC. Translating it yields CAISESAGTNYGYTF.

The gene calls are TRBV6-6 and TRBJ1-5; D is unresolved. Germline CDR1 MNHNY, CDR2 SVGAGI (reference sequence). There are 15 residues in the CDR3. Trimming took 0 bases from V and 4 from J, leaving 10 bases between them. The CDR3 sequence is CASSYSKRGNQPQHF. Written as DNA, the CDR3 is TGTGCCAGCAGTTACTCTAAACGAGGGAATCAGCCCCAGCATTTT.

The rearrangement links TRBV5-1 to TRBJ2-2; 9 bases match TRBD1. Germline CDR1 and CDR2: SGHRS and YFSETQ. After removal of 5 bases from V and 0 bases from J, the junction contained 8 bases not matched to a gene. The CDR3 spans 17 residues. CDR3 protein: CASRAGQGPANTGELFF. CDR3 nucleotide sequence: TGCGCCAGCAGAGCGGGACAGGGCCCCGCGAACACCGGGGAGCTGTTTTTT.

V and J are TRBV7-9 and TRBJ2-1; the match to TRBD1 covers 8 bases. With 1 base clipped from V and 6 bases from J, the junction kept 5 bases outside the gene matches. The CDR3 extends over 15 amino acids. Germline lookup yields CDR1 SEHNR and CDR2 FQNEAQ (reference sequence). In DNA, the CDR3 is TGTGCCAGCAGCTTAGGGCAGGGGGCCATCAATGAGCAGTTCTTC. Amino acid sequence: CASSLGQGAINEQFF.

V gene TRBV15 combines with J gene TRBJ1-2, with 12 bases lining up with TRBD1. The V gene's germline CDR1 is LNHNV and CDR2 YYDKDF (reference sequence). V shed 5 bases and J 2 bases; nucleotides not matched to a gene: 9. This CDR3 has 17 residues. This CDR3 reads CATSFPGTGGRNYGYTF. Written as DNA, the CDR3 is TGTGCCACCAGCTTCCCCGGGACAGGGGGCAGAAACTATGGCTACACCTTC.

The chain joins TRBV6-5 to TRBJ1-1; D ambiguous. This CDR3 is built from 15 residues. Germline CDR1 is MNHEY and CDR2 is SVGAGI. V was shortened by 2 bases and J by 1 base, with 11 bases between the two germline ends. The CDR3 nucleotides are TGTGCCAGCAGTTACCAAAATTCTGCGAACACTGAAGCTTTCTTT. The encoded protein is CASSYQNSANTEAFF.

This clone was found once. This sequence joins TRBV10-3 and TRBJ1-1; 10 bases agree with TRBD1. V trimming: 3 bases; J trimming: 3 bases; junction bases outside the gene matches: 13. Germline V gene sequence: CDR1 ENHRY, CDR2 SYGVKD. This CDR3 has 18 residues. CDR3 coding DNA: TGTGCCATCAGTGACTCGTTGGGGACAGGGGCCTTTCACACTGAAGCTTTCTTT. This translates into CAISDSLGTGAFHTEAFF.

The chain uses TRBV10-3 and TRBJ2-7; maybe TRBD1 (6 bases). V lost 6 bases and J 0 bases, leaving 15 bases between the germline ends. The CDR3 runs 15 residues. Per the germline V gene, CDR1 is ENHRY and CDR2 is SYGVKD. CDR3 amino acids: CAIRGRQDNSYEQYF. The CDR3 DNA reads TGTGCCATCAGGGGGCGACAGGATAACTCCTACGAGCAGTACTTC.

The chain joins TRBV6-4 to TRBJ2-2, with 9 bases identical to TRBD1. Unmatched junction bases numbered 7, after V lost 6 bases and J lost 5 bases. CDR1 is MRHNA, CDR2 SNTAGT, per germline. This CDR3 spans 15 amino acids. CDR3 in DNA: TGTGCCAGCAGACCCAACAGGGGGCTAACCGGGGAGCTGTTTTTT. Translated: CASRPNRGLTGELFF.

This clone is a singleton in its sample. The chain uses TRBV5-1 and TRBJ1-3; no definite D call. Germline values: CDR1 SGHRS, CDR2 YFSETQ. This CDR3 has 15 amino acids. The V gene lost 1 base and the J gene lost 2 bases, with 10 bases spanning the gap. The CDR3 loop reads CASSLLSLTGNTIYF. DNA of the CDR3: TGCGCCAGCAGCTTGCTGTCCCTCACTGGAAACACCATATATTTT.

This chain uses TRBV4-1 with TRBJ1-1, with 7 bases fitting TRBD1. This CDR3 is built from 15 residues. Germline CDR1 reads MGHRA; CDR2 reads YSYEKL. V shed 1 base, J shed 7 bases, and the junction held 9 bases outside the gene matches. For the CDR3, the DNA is TGCGCCAGCAGCCAAGTAGGGAGGGGGCGTGATGAAGCTTTCTTT. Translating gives CASSQVGRGRDEAFF.

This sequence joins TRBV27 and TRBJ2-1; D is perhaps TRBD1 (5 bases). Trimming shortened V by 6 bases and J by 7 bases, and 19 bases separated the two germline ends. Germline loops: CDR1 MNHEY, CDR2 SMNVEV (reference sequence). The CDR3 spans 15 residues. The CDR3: CASSDGQAGRNEQFF. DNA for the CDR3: TGTGCCAGCAGCGATGGACAAGCCGGACGGAATGAGCAGTTCTTC.

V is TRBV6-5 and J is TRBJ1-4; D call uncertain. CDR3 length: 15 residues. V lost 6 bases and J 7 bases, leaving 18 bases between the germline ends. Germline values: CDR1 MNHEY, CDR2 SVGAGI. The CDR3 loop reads CASRFFGVEGEKLFF. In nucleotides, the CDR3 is TGTGCCAGCAGATTCTTTGGGGTTGAAGGTGAAAAACTGTTTTTT.

The CDR3 coding sequence is TGTGCCAGCAGCTATCCCCCCGGGACACAGGGCCAAGAGACCCAGTACTTC. It encodes CASSYPPGTQGQETQYF. The chain combines TRBV7-9 with TRBJ2-5, with D perhaps TRBD1 (6 bases). CDR3 length equals 17 residues. The V gene lost 4 bases and the J gene lost 1 base, with 19 bases spanning the gap. CDR1 is SEHNR and CDR2 is FQNEAQ in the germline V gene (reference sequence).

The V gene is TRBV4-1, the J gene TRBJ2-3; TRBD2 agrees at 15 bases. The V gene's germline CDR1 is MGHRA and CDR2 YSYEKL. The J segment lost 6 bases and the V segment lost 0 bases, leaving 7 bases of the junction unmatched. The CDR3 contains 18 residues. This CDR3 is CASSQEPGLAGGVDTQYF. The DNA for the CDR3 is TGCGCCAGCAGCCAAGAACCGGGACTAGCGGGGGGTGTCGATACGCAGTATTTT.

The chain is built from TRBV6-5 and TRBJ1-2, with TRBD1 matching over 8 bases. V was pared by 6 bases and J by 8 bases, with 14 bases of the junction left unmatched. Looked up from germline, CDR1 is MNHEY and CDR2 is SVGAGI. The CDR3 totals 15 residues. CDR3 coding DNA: TGTGCCAGCAGATATACCCCCGGGACAGGCCACGGCTACACCTTC. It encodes CASRYTPGTGHGYTF.

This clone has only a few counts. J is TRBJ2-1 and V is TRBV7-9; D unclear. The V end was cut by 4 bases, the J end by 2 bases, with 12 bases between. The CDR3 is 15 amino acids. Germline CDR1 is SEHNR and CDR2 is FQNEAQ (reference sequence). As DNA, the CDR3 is TGTGCCAGCAGCTACCGACTGGCCGCCTACAATGAGCAGTTCTTC. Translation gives CASSYRLAAYNEQFF.

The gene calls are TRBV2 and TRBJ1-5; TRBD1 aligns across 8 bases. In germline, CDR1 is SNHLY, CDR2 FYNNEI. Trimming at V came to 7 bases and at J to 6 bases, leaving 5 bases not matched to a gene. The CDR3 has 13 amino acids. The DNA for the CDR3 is TGTGCCAGCACCCAGGGGGCCAGTCAGCCCCAGCATTTT. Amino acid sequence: CASTQGASQPQHF.

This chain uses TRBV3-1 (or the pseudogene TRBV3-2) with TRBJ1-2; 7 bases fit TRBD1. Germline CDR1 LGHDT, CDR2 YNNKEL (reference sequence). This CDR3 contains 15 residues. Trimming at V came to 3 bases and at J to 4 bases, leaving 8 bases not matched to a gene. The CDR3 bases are TGTGCCAGCAGCCACCAGACAGGGACGGTCTATGGCTACACCTTC. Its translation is CASSHQTGTVYGYTF.

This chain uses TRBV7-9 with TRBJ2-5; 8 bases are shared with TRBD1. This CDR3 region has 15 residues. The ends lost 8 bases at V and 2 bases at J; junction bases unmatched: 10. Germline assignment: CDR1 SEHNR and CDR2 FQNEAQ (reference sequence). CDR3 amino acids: CASGVLGQAQETQYF. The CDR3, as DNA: TGTGCCAGCGGAGTTTTGGGACAGGCGCAAGAGACCCAGTACTTC.

The CDR3 protein is CASSWQATEAFF. For the CDR3, the DNA is TGTGCCAGCAGTTGGCAGGCGACTGAAGCTTTCTTT. This chain uses TRBV6-6 with TRBJ1-1, with D hard to call. CDR1 is MNHNY, CDR2 SVGAGI, per germline (reference sequence). This CDR3 is built from 12 residues. V lost 4 bases to trimming and J lost 5 bases, with 8 bases between them.

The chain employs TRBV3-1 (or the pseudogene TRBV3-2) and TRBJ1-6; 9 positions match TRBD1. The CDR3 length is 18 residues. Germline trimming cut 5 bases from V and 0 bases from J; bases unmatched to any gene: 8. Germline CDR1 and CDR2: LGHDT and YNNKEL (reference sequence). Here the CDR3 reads CASSARDRAYSYNSPLHF. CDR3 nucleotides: TGTGCCAGCAGCGCCCGGGACAGGGCCTACTCCTATAATTCACCCCTCCACTTT.

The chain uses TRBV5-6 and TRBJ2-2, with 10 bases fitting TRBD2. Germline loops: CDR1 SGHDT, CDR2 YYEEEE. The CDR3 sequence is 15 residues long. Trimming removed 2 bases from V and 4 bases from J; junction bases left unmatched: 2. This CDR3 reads CASSFSGGGTGELFF. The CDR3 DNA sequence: TGTGCCAGCAGCTTCAGCGGGGGGGGCACCGGGGAGCTGTTTTTT.

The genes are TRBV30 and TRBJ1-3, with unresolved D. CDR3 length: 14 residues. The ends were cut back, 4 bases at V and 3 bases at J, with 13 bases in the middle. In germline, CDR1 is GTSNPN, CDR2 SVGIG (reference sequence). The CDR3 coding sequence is TGTGCCTGGAAGGTGGGGTCGGGTGGAAACACCATATATTTT. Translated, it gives CAWKVGSGGNTIYF.

The CDR3 reads CASSPSGQGGEKLFF. CDR3 nucleotide sequence: TGTGCCAGCTCACCGTCGGGACAGGGAGGTGAAAAACTGTTTTTT. The chain uses TRBV18 and TRBJ1-4, with 9 bases identical to TRBD1. Per germline, CDR1 KGHSH and CDR2 LQKENI. J lost 7 bases, V lost 3 bases, and 6 bases had no gene match. The CDR3 sequence is 15 residues long.